The 22 T cell receptor delta chains presented below share a single source sample, sequenced in a study of Vδ1+ human thymocytes. The template was reverse-transcribed extracted RNA. Multiplex PCR used pooled V-gene forward primers and a constant-region reverse primer to amplify CDR3s. TCRdb reprocessed the multiplex PCR reads through CATT. This table holds 70,000 or so delta-chain clones, around 35% found once. Their antigens remain unidentified. Notes on the study in general: Highly polyclonal TRG and TRD repertoires with Gaussian CDR3 length distributions appeared in thymus.

The sample consisted of Vdelta1+ gamma-delta thymocytes from the thymus. Subset meaning: FACS-sorted CD3+ TCRalphabeta- TCRVdelta1+ TCRVdelta2- thymocytes. The source of these receptors is a boy younger than two who had congenital heart surgery.

The chain is built from TRDV2 and TRDJ1; tentatively, D is TRDD3 (6 bases). CDR1 GEAIGNYY and CDR2 EKD come from the germline V gene. This CDR3 spans 19 amino acids. V lost 5 bases and J lost 1, with 28 bases in between. The CDR3 nucleotides are TGTGCCTGTGTCTGCGACTGGGTCCTAAGTCCCTACTTCACCGATAAACTCATCTTT. Residues: CACVCDWVLSPYFTDKLIF.

This clone was picked up a small number of times. J is TRDJ1 and V is TRDV2; no reliable D call. Germline CDR1 is GEAIGNYY and CDR2 is EKD. With 0 bases removed from V and 3 bases from J, the gap between germline ends came to 7 bases. CDR3 size: 13 residues. CDR3 sequence reads: CACDTGSPDKLIF. The CDR3, as DNA: TGTGCCTGTGACACCGGGTCACCCGATAAACTCATCTTT.

Concerning this clone: Other DNA sequences from this sample encode an identical CDR3 as well. V usage is TRDV1 and J usage is TRDJ1; a weak D match, TRDD2 (6 bases). The germline gives CDR1 TSWWSYY, CDR2 QGS. V shed 6 bases and J shed 3 bases, with 35 bases lying between them. The CDR3 runs 21 residues. The CDR3 spells CALGSRAPTRSWYRGSDKLIF. The CDR3 coding sequence is TGTGCTCTTGGATCTAGAGCTCCTACCAGGTCGTGGTATCGTGGTTCCGATAAACTCATCTTT.

This clone was observed a few times. In the same sample, other DNA sequences code for this CDR3. This chain uses TRDV3 with TRDJ2, with 10 bases matching TRDD3. Germline CDR1 and CDR2: TVYSNPD and GDNSRS (reference sequence). Trimming cost V 4 bases and J 4 bases; bases outside gene matches: 27. This CDR3 comprises 21 residues. CDR3 in DNA: TGTGCCTACGGTGGTCGTGGGTGGGGGATACTTCCTGCCCTAGGGACAGCACAACTCTTCTTT. The encoded protein is CAYGGRGWGILPALGTAQLFF.

This clone was counted a few times. The chain links TRDV1 to TRDJ1; D not resolved. V gave up 4 bases and J gave up 0 bases, with 30 bases separating them. This CDR3 has 21 residues. The germline V gene has CDR1 TSWWSYY and CDR2 QGS. In DNA, the CDR3 is TGTGCTCTTGGGGCACAATCGCTCTCCCGCTTACTACTAGCCTACACCGATAAACTCATCTTT. Protein: CALGAQSLSRLLLAYTDKLIF.

This clone was observed a few times. V is TRDV1 and J is TRDJ1, with 9 positions matching TRDD2. This CDR3 comprises 19 residues. The germline V gene encodes CDR1 TSWWSYY and CDR2 QGS. The V segment lost 2 bases and the J segment 1 base; nucleotides outside the gene matches: 14. The CDR3 region is CALGELISFLPIGTDKLIF. In DNA form, the CDR3 reads TGTGCTCTTGGGGAATTAATTTCCTTCCTACCCATCGGCACCGATAAACTCATCTTT.

The rearrangement joins TRDV1 to TRDJ1; D possibly corresponds to TRDD3 (5 bases). V lost 2 bases and J lost 0, with 22 bases in between. The CDR3 is 19 residues long. Germline V gene sequence: CDR1 TSWWSYY, CDR2 QGS. The CDR3 region has the DNA TGTGCTCTTGGGGAAATACGGGTACCGGGTGCGGGAGACACCGATAAACTCATCTTT. It translates to CALGEIRVPGAGDTDKLIF.

This clone was counted between two and nine times. The gene calls are TRDV1 and TRDJ1; TRDD3 agrees at 10 bases. The junction had 14 bases not matched to a gene; V was cut back by 1 base and J by 3 bases. The CDR3 contains 19 residues. In germline, CDR1 is TSWWSYY, CDR2 QGS. CDR3 sequence: CALGEPLRVWGIQSDKLIF. The CDR3 coding sequence is TGTGCTCTTGGGGAACCGCTACGGGTTTGGGGGATACAATCCGATAAACTCATCTTT.

The chain links TRDV1 to TRDJ1; D is unresolved. CDR1 is TSWWSYY and CDR2 is QGS in the germline V gene. V was trimmed by 5 bases and J by 4 bases, leaving 5 bases between them. The CDR3 totals 11 residues. The CDR3 reads CALGNHDKLIF. The CDR3 DNA reads TGTGCTCTTGGGAATCACGATAAACTCATCTTT.

This chain uses TRDV1 with TRDJ1; 8 nucleotides match TRDD3. The CDR3 consists of 18 residues. J lost 5 bases, V lost 0 bases, and 14 bases had no gene match. The germline V gene has CDR1 TSWWSYY and CDR2 QGS. The CDR3 loop reads CALGELPRPMGDPDKLIF. As DNA, the CDR3 is TGTGCTCTTGGGGAACTGCCTAGGCCGATGGGGGATCCGGATAAACTCATCTTT.

J is TRDJ1 and V is TRDV1; perhaps TRDD3 as D (8 bases). The CDR3 has 23 residues. The V gene's germline CDR1 is TSWWSYY and CDR2 QGS. The germline V and J ends were trimmed by 4 bases and 0 bases, with 36 bases remaining between them. This chain's CDR3 is CALGGLPLSYGHHWGLYTDKLIF. The DNA for the CDR3 is TGTGCTCTTGGGGGCCTACCCCTTTCCTACGGGCACCACTGGGGGCTATACACCGATAAACTCATCTTT.

The chain carries TRDV1 and TRDJ1, with 9 bases lining up with TRDD2. The trim removed 2 bases at V and 0 bases at J, leaving 25 bases unmatched. Germline CDR1 reads TSWWSYY; CDR2 reads QGS. The CDR3 runs 23 residues. This CDR3 is CALGERHRGLPTFYWVYTDKLIF. In nucleotides, the CDR3 is TGTGCTCTTGGGGAAAGACATCGGGGCCTTCCTACGTTCTACTGGGTGTACACCGATAAACTCATCTTT.

This clone was counted a few times. The genes are TRDV1 and TRDJ1; D uncertain. CDR3 length equals 20 residues. From germline, CDR1 is TSWWSYY and CDR2 QGS. Trimming took off 0 bases at V and 0 bases at J, with 23 bases between the two ends. The CDR3 region has the DNA TGTGCTCTTGGGGAACTTCCTCCCACGGTTTATACACGGTACACCGATAAACTCATCTTT. It specifies CALGELPPTVYTRYTDKLIF.

The chain employs TRDV3 and TRDJ1, with 8 bases lining up with TRDD2. The length of the CDR3 is 23 residues. Trimming at V came to 2 bases and at J to 0 bases, leaving 32 bases not matched to a gene. Germline lookup yields CDR1 TVYSNPD and CDR2 GDNSRS (reference sequence). The CDR3 loop is CAFPPTSYGTGVRSGLYTDKLIF. The DNA for the CDR3 is TGTGCCTTTCCCCCCACTTCCTACGGTACGGGTGTCCGGAGTGGGCTGTACACCGATAAACTCATCTTT.

This clone turned up a few times. The rearrangement links TRDV1 to TRDJ1, with 9 bases fitting TRDD3. Germline loops: CDR1 TSWWSYY, CDR2 QGS. The CDR3 covers 16 residues. V was pared by 4 bases and J by 1 base, with 7 bases of the junction left unmatched. CDR3 nucleotides: TGTGCTCTTGGGGGCCAGGGGGATACAAGCACCGATAAACTCATCTTT. This gives the protein CALGGQGDTSTDKLIF.

This clone was detected a few times. The V call is TRDV1, the J call TRDJ1; D is unclear. The CDR3 extends over 17 amino acids. Germline assignment: CDR1 TSWWSYY and CDR2 QGS. Trimming pared 0 bases from V and 5 bases from J, leaving 19 bases between. The CDR3 protein is CALGELSRASTRDKLIF. CDR3 nucleotides: TGTGCTCTTGGGGAACTAAGTCGCGCCTCCACCCGAGATAAACTCATCTTT.

V gene TRDV1 combines with J gene TRDJ1; D tentatively fits TRDD2 or TRDD3 (9 bases each). The ends were cut back, 3 bases at V and 0 bases at J, with 38 bases in the middle. The CDR3 sequence is 24 residues long. Germline V CDR1 and CDR2: TSWWSYY, QGS. CDR3 sequence: CALGESFLRSPMGGYLRYTDKLIF. For the CDR3, the DNA is TGTGCTCTTGGGGAGTCCTTCCTACGGTCACCCATGGGGGGATACCTAAGGTACACCGATAAACTCATCTTT.

The chain couples TRDV1 to TRDJ1; 11 bases are shared with TRDD3. Looked up from germline, CDR1 is TSWWSYY and CDR2 is QGS. This CDR3 region has 22 residues. V was pared by 1 base and J by 0 bases, with 19 bases of the junction left unmatched. The CDR3 bases are TGTGCTCTTGGGGAACGTTCGACTGGGGGATATAGTGCTCGATTGTACACCGATAAACTCATCTTT. Encoded protein: CALGERSTGGYSARLYTDKLIF.

In the case of this clone: Different DNA sequences within this sample yield the same CDR3. The genes are TRDV1 and TRDJ1; TRDD3 agrees at 11 bases. CDR1 and CDR2 (germline): TSWWSYY, QGS. The CDR3 has 21 amino acids. J gave up 6 bases and V 0 bases, and 21 bases lay outside the gene matches. This CDR3 reads CALGELRPQWGIRGQPYKLIF. DNA of the CDR3: TGTGCTCTTGGGGAACTGCGCCCCCAGTGGGGGATACGAGGTCAGCCCTATAAACTCATCTTT.

J is TRDJ1 and V is TRDV1, with D possibly TRDD3 on 6 matching bases. The CDR3 consists of 19 residues. Germline V gene lookup returns CDR1 TSWWSYY and CDR2 QGS. Trimming took off 2 bases at V and 6 bases at J, with 28 bases between the two ends. This CDR3 reads CALGEASFVVGMDRHKLIF. The CDR3 nucleotides read TGTGCTCTTGGGGAAGCCTCCTTCGTGGTGGGGATGGATCGACATAAACTCATCTTT.

The V and J genes are TRDV1 and TRDJ1; D might be TRDD3 (6 bases). Germline V lookup: CDR1 TSWWSYY, CDR2 QGS. V gave up 5 bases and J gave up 0 bases, with 22 bases separating them. The CDR3 is 18 amino acids. The CDR3 DNA sequence: TGTGCTCTTGGGCCCCCCGCGGTTGGGGGCCTGTACACCGATAAACTCATCTTT. Protein product: CALGPPAVGGLYTDKLIF.

This clone was counted between two and nine times. The V gene is TRDV1, the J gene TRDJ1, with 13 bases matching TRDD3. Germline V gives CDR1 TSWWSYY, CDR2 QGS. The CDR3 has 25 residues. V shed 0 bases, J shed 3 bases, and the junction held 28 bases outside the gene matches. The CDR3 DNA is TGTGCTCTTGGGGAACTAGTATCCGCTACCCCTAAGTACTGGGGGATACGCCGTTGGGCCGATAAACTCATCTTT. It translates to CALGELVSATPKYWGIRRWADKLIF.